This TCR beta chain derives from a study of cytomegalovirus exposure and HLA in healthy donors. As concerns this clone: As yet, its antigen is unknown.

The V gene end was trimmed by 4 bases and the J gene end by 5 bases; junction bases not matched to a gene: 2. The CDR3 runs 14 residues. CDR1 and CDR2 (germline): MGHDK, SYGVNS. Study findings and constraints: Most observed TCR sequences were rare, whereas some public TCRs were detected in many donors. HLA restriction was apparent for most CMV-associated TCR beta chains in a later analysis. In vitro data verified a few CMV-associated chains as specific for CMV antigens. In a later analysis, compared with equally common non-associated chains, HLA-associated beta chains were more expanded.

This PCR relied on a set of 60 Vbeta primers and 13 Jbeta primers. Libraries were prepared by immunoSEQ multiplex PCR; TCRdb keeps only in-frame clonotypes and omits some of them. The sample lists around 99,000 clones, 55% to 75% seen once, with approximately 5.5% in the top ten. This receptor was identified in a woman between 65 and 79 years old in good health and CMV-seropositive. The specimen was PBMCs. The chain couples TRBV25-1 to TRBJ2-2; TRBD1 agrees at 9 bases. The CDR3 spells CASSADRGTGELFF. DNA for the CDR3: TGTGCCAGCAGTGCGGACAGGGGAACCGGGGAGCTGTTTTTT.